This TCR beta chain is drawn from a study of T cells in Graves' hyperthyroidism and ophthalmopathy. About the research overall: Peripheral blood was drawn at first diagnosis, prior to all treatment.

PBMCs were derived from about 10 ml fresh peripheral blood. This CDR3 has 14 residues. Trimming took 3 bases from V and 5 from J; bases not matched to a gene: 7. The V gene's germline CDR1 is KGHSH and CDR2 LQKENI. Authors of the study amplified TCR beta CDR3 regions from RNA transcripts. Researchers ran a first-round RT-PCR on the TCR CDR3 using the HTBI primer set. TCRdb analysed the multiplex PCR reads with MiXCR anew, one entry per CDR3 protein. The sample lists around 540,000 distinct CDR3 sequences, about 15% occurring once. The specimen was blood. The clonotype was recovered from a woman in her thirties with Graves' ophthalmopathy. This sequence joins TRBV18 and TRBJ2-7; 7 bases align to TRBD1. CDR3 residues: CASSPIGTDDEQYF. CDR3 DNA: TGTGCCAGCTCACCGATTGGGACAGACGACGAGCAGTACTTC. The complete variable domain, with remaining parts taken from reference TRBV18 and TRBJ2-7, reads NAGVMQNPRHLVRRRGQEARLRCSPMKGHSHVYWYRQLPEEGLKFMVYLQKENIIDESGMPKERFSAEFPKEGPSILRIQQVVRGDSAAYFCASSPIGTDDEQYFGPGTRLTVT.